The 16 T cell receptor beta chains listed next were all sequenced from one sample in a study of blood T cell repertoires in COVID-19. The assay was immunoSEQ multiplex PCR, and TCRdb's table has in-frame clones only and misses some. The sample includes roughly 200,000 clones, about 86% seen only once; the top ten take 3% to 4.5%. The sequenced sample consisted of PBMCs or T cells enriched from blood (not recorded which). These receptors all stem from a woman between 40 and 55 years old with acute COVID-19.

The chain recombines TRBV27 with TRBJ2-1, with a possible D match to TRBD1 (8 bases). The length of the CDR3 is 15 residues. The V end was cut by 3 bases, the J end by 6 bases, with 15 bases between. Germline CDR1 reads MNHEY; CDR2 reads SMNVEV (reference sequence). Here the CDR3 DNA reads TGTGCCAGCAGTTTGTTGGACAGGGAGGGCAATGAGCAGTTCTTC. Translation: CASSLLDREGNEQFF.

The J gene is TRBJ2-1, the V gene TRBV9; 8 bases map to TRBD2. Germline CDR1 SGDLS, CDR2 YYNGEE. This CDR3 region has 15 residues. Trimming removed 0 bases from V and 7 bases from J; junction bases left unmatched: 6. CDR3 DNA: TGTGCCAGCAGCGTAGATGGGACTAGTTTGAATGAGCAGTTCTTC. Amino acids: CASSVDGTSLNEQFF.

The rearrangement uses TRBV30 and TRBJ2-7, with D possibly TRBD1 on 6 matching bases. Trimming took off 5 bases at V and 7 bases at J, with 12 bases between the two ends. The germline CDR1 and CDR2 sequences are GTSNPN and SVGIG (reference sequence). This CDR3 has 11 residues. The CDR3 DNA sequence: TGTGCCTGGGAACAGGGAAATGAGCAGTACTTC. It specifies CAWEQGNEQYF.

The rearrangement links TRBV15 to TRBJ1-2; the match to TRBD1 covers 8 bases. The CDR3 has 15 amino acids. The V segment lost 0 bases and the J segment 6 bases; nucleotides outside the gene matches: 6. The germline V gene has CDR1 LNHNV and CDR2 YYDKDF (reference sequence). This chain's CDR3 is CATSRDPGGKHGYTF. The CDR3 DNA reads as TGTGCCACCAGCAGAGATCCAGGGGGCAAGCATGGCTACACCTTC.

The genes are TRBV5-8 and TRBJ2-1, with 8 bases lining up with TRBD2. V shed 0 bases and J 6 bases; nucleotides not matched to a gene: 5. The length of the CDR3 is 15 residues. The germline V gene encodes CDR1 SGHTS and CDR2 YDEGEE. The CDR3 DNA is TGTGCCAGCAGCTTGGTACTAGCGGTAACCAATGAGCAGTTCTTC. This sequence encodes CASSLVLAVTNEQFF. Drawing the rest from reference TRBV5-8 and TRBJ2-1, the complete variable domain is EAGVTQSPTHLIKTRGQQATLRCSPISGHTSVYWYQQALGLGLQFLLWYDEGEERNRGNFPPRFSGRQFPNYSSELNVNALELEDSALYLCASSLVLAVTNEQFFGPGTRLTVL.

V usage is TRBV20-1 and J usage is TRBJ1-1, with a weak D call TRBD1 (6 bases). Germline V CDR1 and CDR2: DFQATT, SNEGSKA (reference sequence). This CDR3 spans 13 amino acids. Trimming shortened V by 3 bases and J by 0 bases, and 8 bases separated the two germline ends. The CDR3: CSASRTVNTEAFF. CDR3 nucleotides: TGCAGTGCTAGTAGGACAGTGAACACTGAAGCTTTCTTT.

The genes are TRBV3-1 (or the pseudogene TRBV3-2) and TRBJ2-1; 11 bases map to TRBD2. Germline CDR1 reads LGHDT; CDR2 reads YNNKEL (reference sequence). The CDR3 contains 17 residues. V was clipped by 4 bases and J by 6 bases; unmatched bases: 11. Written as DNA, the CDR3 is TGTGCCAGCAGCCTGCCGGGGTTAGCGGGAGGGCTCAATGAGCAGTTCTTC. It codes for CASSLPGLAGGLNEQFF.

This chain uses TRBV4-2 with TRBJ2-2; D ambiguous. CDR1 and CDR2 (germline): LGHNA, YNFKEQ. The V end was cut by 7 bases, the J end by 5 bases, with 23 bases between. The CDR3 contains 17 residues. In DNA form, the CDR3 reads TGTGCCAGCACCCCCGCCCTAGAGCGAGGTTTAACCGGGGAGCTGTTTTTT. This gives the protein CASTPALERGLTGELFF.

This chain uses TRBV28 with TRBJ2-5, with 12 bases matching TRBD1. The V gene end was trimmed by 5 bases and the J gene end by 4 bases; junction bases not matched to a gene: 2. The CDR3 is 14 amino acids. Germline V CDR1 and CDR2: MDHEN, SYDVKM. The CDR3 protein is CASSRDRGRETQYF. CDR3 nucleotide sequence: TGTGCCAGCAGTCGGGACAGGGGGCGAGAGACCCAGTACTTC.

The rearrangement joins TRBV28 to TRBJ2-2, with TRBD2 identical over 14 bases. V gave up 2 bases and J gave up 5 bases; unmatched junction bases: 4. The CDR3 has 17 amino acids. Germline CDR1 is MDHEN and CDR2 is SYDVKM. CDR3 DNA: TGTGCCAGCAGTTTAGGGGGACTAGCGGGAGCAACCGGGGAGCTGTTTTTT. This gives the protein CASSLGGLAGATGELFF. The variable domain in full, with the rest retrieved from reference TRBV28 and TRBJ2-2, is DVKVTQSSRYLVKRTGEKVFLECVQDMDHENMFWYRQDPGLGLRLIYFSYDVKMKEKGDIPEGYSVSREKKERFSLILESASTNQTSMYLCASSLGGLAGATGELFFGEGSRLTVL.

This sequence joins TRBV7-2 and TRBJ1-6; tentative D call: TRBD1 (6 bases). The CDR3 spans 14 residues. The germline V gene has CDR1 SGHTA and CDR2 FQGNSA. Trimming shortened V by 3 bases and J by 5 bases, and 8 bases separated the two germline ends. DNA for the CDR3: TGTGCCAGCAGCTTCGGACAGCATAATTCACCCCTCCACTTT. Its protein is CASSFGQHNSPLHF.

The chain is built from TRBV3-1 (or the pseudogene TRBV3-2) and TRBJ1-1, with D perhaps TRBD1 (5 bases). Deletions cut 1 base from V and 3 bases from J, with 9 bases between. Germline-derived CDR1 and CDR2 are LGHDT and YNNKEL (reference sequence). The CDR3 is 14 residues long. The CDR3 DNA reads TGTGCCAGCAGCCAAGGGGCAGGGCACACTGAAGCTTTCTTT. Translated, it gives CASSQGAGHTEAFF.

About this clone itself: A far larger clone differs by one base, so this is likely a read error. The rearrangement links TRBV6-5 to TRBJ2-1; D unclear. Trimming shortened V by 7 bases and J by 3 bases, and 4 bases separated the two germline ends. The CDR3 contains 11 residues. Germline V gives CDR1 MNHEY, CDR2 SVGAGI. CDR3 sequence (DNA): TGTGCCAGCACCCTCTACAATGAGCAGTTCTTC. This translates into CASTLYNEQFF.

The chain has TRBV11-2 and TRBJ2-7; 8 positions match TRBD1. V shed 4 bases, J shed 3 bases, and the junction held 5 bases outside the gene matches. Germline V gene data show CDR1 as SGHAT and CDR2 as FQNNGV. CDR3 size: 14 residues. The CDR3 region has the DNA TGTGCCAGCAGCTCCGGGACAGGCTTCTACGAGCAGTACTTC. It yields the protein CASSSGTGFYEQYF.

This clone was counted only a few times. This rearrangement joins TRBV5-1 to TRBJ1-3, with TRBD1 as a possible D gene (6 bases). V was shortened by 0 bases and J by 4 bases, with 14 bases between the two germline ends. Germline V gene lookup returns CDR1 SGHRS and CDR2 YFSETQ. The CDR3 has 16 residues. CDR3 DNA sequence: TGCGCCAGCAGCTTGGCGGGTGACAGGACGGGAAACACCATATATTTT. It encodes CASSLAGDRTGNTIYF.

The chain recombines TRBV19 with TRBJ2-3; D remains ambiguous. V was pared by 5 bases and J by 2 bases, with 14 bases between. Germline V gene data show CDR1 as LNHDA and CDR2 as SQIVND (reference sequence). The CDR3 is 15 residues long. The CDR3 is CASSGSALATDTQYF. In DNA form, the CDR3 reads TGTGCCAGTAGTGGTTCAGCCTTAGCCACAGATACGCAGTATTTT. Based on the CDR3 plus reference TRBV19 and TRBJ2-3, the full variable domain is DGGITQSPKYLFRKEGQNVTLSCEQNLNHDAMYWYRQDPGQGLRLIYYSQIVNDFQKGDIAEGYSVSREKKESFPLTVTSAQKNPTAFYLCASSGSALATDTQYFGPGTRLTVL.